This T cell receptor (beta chain) was documented in a study of blood T cells in healthy people across ages. Broader study findings: Diversity was higher, and naive CD4+ cells more numerous, in long-lived donors than in aged donors. The donors' CMV status was not determined, possibly confounding changes in expanded clonotypes. Diversity estimates drawn from one million T cells were deemed underestimates.

In its sample, this clonotype was seen many times. Its antigen is not identified. V was cut by 3 bases and J by 3 bases, with 9 bases left in between. Germline CDR1 and CDR2: GTSNPN and SVGIG (reference sequence). CDR3 length: 12 residues. With a J-beta primer mix and a sample-barcoded 5' primer, a second PCR ran roughly 6 to 12 cycles. TCRdb re-analysed the 5' RACE reads in MiXCR, keeping a single row per CDR3 protein. Of 550,000 to 650,000 distinct CDR3 sequences listed, roughly 30% are singletons. The source material was blood. The receptor comes from a woman at least 80 years old in good health. The V and J genes are TRBV30 and TRBJ2-7, with D possibly called TRBD1 or TRBD2 (5 bases each). The CDR3 DNA is TGTGCCTGGAGGGGGGAAATCTACGAGCAGTACTTC. Amino acids: CAWRGEIYEQYF. Combining the CDR3 with reference TRBV30 and TRBJ2-7 gives the whole variable domain SQTIHQWPATLVQPVGSPLSLECTVEGTSNPNLYWYRQAAGRGLQLLFYSVGIGQISSEVPQNLSASRPQDRQFILSSKKLLLSDSGFYLCAWRGEIYEQYFGPGTRLTVT.